This T cell receptor (beta chain) was retrieved from a study of cytotoxic CD8 clonotypes in ibrutinib-treated CLL. Study-level background: Results showed roughly 25 partial and 2 complete responses; following median 68 months, 14 remained remitted, approximately twelve advanced. Samples averaged approximately 260,000 productive templates and some 96,000 productive rearrangements. General study results and limits: Whereas clonality rose at ibrutinib response, it declined toward baseline at progression.

Produced via immunoSEQ multiplex PCR; TCRdb's table is partial and in-frame only. Here the sample spans some 300,000 clones, 80% being singletons. This clone has only a few counts. The antigen remains unidentified. This clonotype originated in a human donor with chronic lymphocytic leukemia. Here the sequenced sample was PBMCs, taken before ibrutinib treatment.

The CDR3 DNA follows: TGTGCCAGCAGTATACAGGGGATACTCTACGAGCAGTACTTC. Translation: CASSIQGILYEQYF. The J gene is TRBJ2-7, the V gene TRBV2; 7 bases match TRBD1. This CDR3 contains 14 residues. Germline CDR1 and CDR2: SNHLY and FYNNEI. V lost 5 bases and J lost 3; bases outside the gene matches: 7.